One sample yielded the 18 T cell receptor beta chains listed below, sequenced in a study of cytomegalovirus exposure and HLA in healthy donors (dated by TCRdb to between 2016 and 2019). Preparation of the library involved the immunoSEQ multiplex PCR assay. For the multiplex PCR, a mixture combining 60 forward primers for TCR Vbeta segments and 13 reverse primers for TCR Jbeta segments was used. Drawn from immuneACCESS, this table holds only the in-frame rearrangements with V and J called that TCRdb kept. Clones are partly lost; checked studies trace under half to an unresolved V gene and leave the rest unexplained. The sample table holds about 98,000 clones, of which around 68% were seen once. Roughly 1.2% of the sample is in the top ten clones. Sequenced: PBMCs. Receptors were obtained from a female donor in good health and CMV-seronegative.

The chain is built from TRBV6-6 and TRBJ2-7; 8 bases agree with TRBD1. J was trimmed by 4 bases and V by 5 bases; bases with no gene match: 7. The CDR3 is 14 residues long. CDR1 is MNHNY and CDR2 is SVGAGI in the germline V gene (reference sequence). The CDR3 bases are TGTGCCAGCAGTCCCCGGGACAGGACGTACGAGCAGTACTTC. Translated: CASSPRDRTYEQYF.

The rearrangement uses TRBV9 and TRBJ1-3, with unresolved D. Germline CDR1 is SGDLS and CDR2 is YYNGEE. The CDR3 loop spans 16 amino acids. Trimming pared 0 bases from V and 0 bases from J, leaving 10 bases between. The CDR3 is CASSVEIADSGNTIYF. DNA of the CDR3: TGTGCCAGCAGCGTAGAAATAGCAGACTCTGGAAACACCATATATTTT.

The rearrangement links TRBV30 to TRBJ2-1; D may be TRBD1 (5 bases). The germline V gene has CDR1 GTSNPN and CDR2 SVGIG (reference sequence). V lost 0 bases, J lost 4 bases, and 13 bases lay in between. This CDR3 is built from 15 residues. Here the CDR3 DNA reads TGTGCCTGGAGTGTATGGCAGGGTCCTTACAATGAGCAGTTCTTC. Translation: CAWSVWQGPYNEQFF.

The gene calls are TRBV15 and TRBJ1-2, with D perhaps TRBD1 (6 bases). Germline V gene lookup returns CDR1 LNHNV and CDR2 YYDKDF (reference sequence). This CDR3 has 17 residues. Trimming left V 0 bases short and J 0 bases short, with 14 bases between. The CDR3 nucleotides read TGTGCCACCAGCAGAGATCTGGGGGCCCAAGCTAACTATGGCTACACCTTC. This gives the protein CATSRDLGAQANYGYTF.

CDR3: CASGQQGAITDTQYF. The CDR3 DNA sequence: TGTGCCAGCGGGCAACAGGGGGCGATCACAGATACGCAGTATTTT. V and J are TRBV27 and TRBJ2-3; 9 bases are shared with TRBD1. The CDR3 spans 15 residues. The germline gives CDR1 MNHEY, CDR2 SMNVEV (reference sequence). V lost 8 bases and J lost 2; bases outside the gene matches: 8.

This chain joins TRBV28 and TRBJ2-3, with 8 nucleotides matching TRBD2. The germline CDR1 and CDR2 sequences are MDHEN and SYDVKM. The CDR3 has 15 amino acids. V lost 2 bases, J lost 3 bases, and 4 bases stayed unmatched. CDR3 nucleotide sequence: TGTGCCAGCAGTTTAGGAAGCGGGAGTACAGATACGCAGTATTTT. The encoded protein is CASSLGSGSTDTQYF.

A word on this clone: This sample includes further DNA sequences coding for the same CDR3. This chain joins TRBV2 and TRBJ1-5; possible D gene TRBD1, 6 bases. Germline assignment: CDR1 SNHLY and CDR2 FYNNEI. CDR3 length: 13 residues. V shed 6 bases and J shed 6 bases, with 12 bases lying between them. The CDR3 sequence: CASRDGGPQPQHF. The CDR3 DNA is TGTGCCAGCAGGGATGGGGGCCCTCAGCCCCAGCATTTT.

The chain's CDR3 is CAWSGGLPDTQYF. The CDR3 nucleotides are TGTGCCTGGAGCGGGGGGTTGCCAGATACGCAGTATTTT. This chain links TRBV30 with TRBJ2-3; the match to TRBD2 covers 7 bases. The CDR3 extends over 13 amino acids. In germline, CDR1 is GTSNPN, CDR2 SVGIG (reference sequence). V lost 3 bases to trimming and J lost 4 bases; unmatched junction nucleotides: 4.

The J gene is TRBJ2-2, the V gene TRBV5-6, with a possible D match to TRBD1 (5 bases). V was shortened by 3 bases and J by 0 bases, with 9 bases between the two germline ends. Germline V gene sequence: CDR1 SGHDT, CDR2 YYEEEE. This CDR3 has 15 residues. CDR3 loop: CASSWGYTNTGELFF. CDR3 in DNA: TGTGCCAGCAGCTGGGGCTACACGAACACCGGGGAGCTGTTTTTT.

In its sample, this clone was seen a few times. The chain combines TRBV5-4 with TRBJ1-2, with a tentative D call TRBD1 (6 bases). The germline V gene encodes CDR1 SGHNT and CDR2 YYREEE (reference sequence). The V gene lost 0 bases and the J gene lost 12 bases, with 12 bases spanning the gap. The CDR3 totals 12 residues. CDR3 sequence (DNA): TGTGCCAGCAGCTTGGATCGGGGGGGGCACACCTTC. Amino acid sequence: CASSLDRGGHTF.

The chain employs TRBV19 and TRBJ2-5; D is ambiguous. The CDR3 contains 14 residues. Trimming removed 3 bases from V and 3 bases from J, with 11 bases in between. CDR1 and CDR2 from the germline V gene are LNHDA and SQIVND (reference sequence). The CDR3: CASSISTLKETQYF. CDR3 sequence (DNA): TGTGCCAGTAGTATCTCGACTCTTAAAGAGACCCAGTACTTC.

The rearrangement joins TRBV7-8 to TRBJ2-2; 9 bases map to TRBD2. Germline loops: CDR1 SGHVS, CDR2 FQNEAQ. This CDR3 comprises 15 residues. V gave up 5 bases and J gave up 6 bases; unmatched junction bases: 7. In DNA, the CDR3 is TGTGCCAGCAGCCCACGGGGCGGGAGGGCCGGGGAGCTGTTTTTT. Amino acids: CASSPRGGRAGELFF.

The rearrangement uses TRBV7-9 and TRBJ1-1, with 9 bases that match TRBD1. CDR3 length equals 14 residues. Germline loops: CDR1 SEHNR, CDR2 FQNEAQ (reference sequence). V dropped 5 bases and J dropped 2; count of bases not matched to a gene: 3. CDR3 nucleotide sequence: TGTGCCAGCAGCGTCACAGGGGGCAACACTGAAGCTTTCTTT. Translating gives CASSVTGGNTEAFF.

V and J are TRBV5-1 and TRBJ2-1, with TRBD2 matching 9 bases. Germline CDR1 is SGHRS and CDR2 is YFSETQ. The V and J ends lost 6 bases and 0 bases, in that order; junction bases with no gene match: 7. This CDR3 is built from 16 residues. DNA of the CDR3: TGCGCCAGCAATTTGGCGGGAGGGAGCTCCTACAATGAGCAGTTCTTC. It encodes CASNLAGGSSYNEQFF.

The CDR3 DNA reads TGCAGCGCACGACAGGGGATTGACACTGAAGCTTTCTTT. Protein product: CSARQGIDTEAFF. The chain carries TRBV29-1 and TRBJ1-1, with 8 bases identical to TRBD1. The CDR3 has 13 amino acids. Per the germline V gene, CDR1 is SQVTM and CDR2 is ANQGSEA. J gave up 3 bases and V 7 bases, and 7 bases lay outside the gene matches. The full variable domain, completed using reference TRBV29-1 and TRBJ1-1, is SAVISQKPSRDICQRGTSLTIQCQVDSQVTMMFWYRQQPGQSLTLIATANQGSEATYESGFVIDKFPISRPNLTFSTLTVSNMSPEDSSIYLCSARQGIDTEAFFGQGTRLTVV.

The chain links TRBV30 to TRBJ1-2, with D tentatively TRBD1 (6 bases). The CDR3 has 12 amino acids. Trimming pared 2 bases from V and 5 bases from J, leaving 9 bases between. CDR1 GTSNPN and CDR2 SVGIG come from the germline V gene (reference sequence). CDR3 region: CAWSPTGYGYTF. For the CDR3, the DNA is TGTGCCTGGAGTCCGACAGGTTATGGCTACACCTTC.

This clone was recorded a few times. The sample holds other DNA sequences that translate to the same CDR3. This sequence joins TRBV5-4 and TRBJ1-6; 7 nucleotides match TRBD1. The CDR3 has 13 amino acids. J lost 5 bases, V lost 4 bases, and 0 bases had no gene match. Germline V gene sequence: CDR1 SGHNT, CDR2 YYREEE (reference sequence). As DNA, the CDR3 is TGTGCCAGCAGCGGACAGGATAATTCACCCCTCCACTTT. Translation: CASSGQDNSPLHF.

The chain recombines TRBV1 with TRBJ2-7; the table's D call of TRBD1 was not tested on the DNA. TRBV1 is assigned pseudogene status. The CDR3 is made up of 21 amino acids. DNA for the CDR3: TGCACCAGCAGCCAAGAGGAGAGGGACAGAGAATGGCAGGGATGTTGGTACGAGCAGTACTTC. Translating gives CTSSQEERDREWQGCWYEQYF.